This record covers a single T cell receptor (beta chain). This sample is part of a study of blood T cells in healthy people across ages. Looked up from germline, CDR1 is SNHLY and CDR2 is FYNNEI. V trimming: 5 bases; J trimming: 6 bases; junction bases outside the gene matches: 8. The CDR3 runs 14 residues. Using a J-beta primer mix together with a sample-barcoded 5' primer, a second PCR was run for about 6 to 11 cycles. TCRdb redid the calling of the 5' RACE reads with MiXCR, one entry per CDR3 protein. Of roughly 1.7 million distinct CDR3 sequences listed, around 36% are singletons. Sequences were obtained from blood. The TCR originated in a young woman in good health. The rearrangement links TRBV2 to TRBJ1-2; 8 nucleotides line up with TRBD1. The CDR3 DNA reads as TGTGCCAGCAGTCGACAAATACAGGGGGATGGCTACACCTTC. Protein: CASSRQIQGDGYTF.